This T cell receptor (beta chain) was captured by sequencing in a study of blood T cell repertoires in COVID-19 (dated by TCRdb to the early 2020s). Notes on the research overall: Samples from collaborators originated in the United States, Italy and Spain and spanned both the acute and convalescent phases of COVID-19. Samples were obtained from the ongoing ImmuneRACE study (first 160 participants) and from roughly 1,300 subjects provided by 6 global collaborators. Deeply sampled blood TCRbeta repertoires from subjects exposed to, actively infected with, or recovered from COVID-19 were included in the dataset. HLA class I and class II types, where available, came from metadata supplied by the sample provider rather than from assay-based typing. The material from the prospective study consisted of cDNA or gDNA derived from T cells, B-cell-depleted T cells, or PBMCs. A de-identified subject ID, COVID-19 status, age in years and sex were almost always included in the sample metadata. A freely available public database, intended as a resource for researchers studying the immune response to SARS-CoV-2, is where the repertoires were released.

The immunoSEQ Assay, a bias-controlled multiplex PCR, was used to amplify TCRbeta CDR3 regions from genomic DNA. In the paper's pipeline: The number of nucleated cells in each sample was estimated by amplification of reference gene primers within the assay. To quantify the absolute abundance of each unique TCRbeta CDR3 rearrangement, sequence reads were collapsed and filtered. For each sample, productive Simpson clonality was calculated as the square root of Simpson's diversity index over productive rearrangements. TCRdb re-hosts the immuneACCESS table, in-frame sequences only. Its copies lack some clones; in the studies checked, an unresolved V gene accounts for under half of them, and the cause for the rest is not known. V and J calls and clone size are copied from that table; D and trimming were computed from the DNA. The sample table contains tens of thousands of clones; only one count was recorded for around 80% of them. Of the sample, 9% to 9.5% is held by the ten largest clones.

The collaborating institutions used their own protocols to collect whole blood in K2EDTA tubes. For TCRbeta analysis, collaborators shipped samples in one of three forms: frozen whole blood, isolated PBMCs, or DNA extracted from either of those sample types. Taken from cysteine to phenylalanine, the CDR3 has 15 residues. Only the CDR3 DNA is retained, 45 bases long and in frame from the first base. CDR1 and CDR2, per the germline V gene, are MDHEN and SYDVKM. V lost 6 bases and J lost 6 bases, and the count of bases not matched to a germline gene is 11. Study-level results and caveats: How much clinical and demographic metadata was included differed by source and by participant, and the metadata was provided uncurated.

As for this clone: Its specific antigen is unknown. Base qualities are missing; no much larger clone stands one base away.

The sequence came from a human donor in a cohort sampled during active COVID-19. Sample: peripheral blood. Recombination linked TRBV28 to TRBJ1-5; 7 middle bases align to TRBD1. The DNA sequence is TGTGCCAGCAGCCGAGGGGACAGATCAAGTCAGCCCCAGCATTTT. Translation gives CASSRGDRSSQPQHF.